What follows is one T cell receptor beta chain and its context. The sample originates from a study of identical twins. TCRdb recomputed calls from the 5' RACE reads with MiXCR, one row per CDR3 protein. The table shows fewer than 550,000 distinct CDR3 sequences, with roughly 15% occurring only once. Separately, the same data were catalogued under a study of yellow fever vaccine responses in identical twins.

The specimen sequenced was CD4+ T cells sorted from blood. The TCR sequence derives from a woman under 30 in good health.

CDR3 loop: CASSPTRELFF. The CDR3 DNA is TGTGCCAGCTCACCAACTCGGGAGCTGTTTTTT. The V call is TRBV18, the J call TRBJ2-2; D is unresolved. CDR3 length equals 11 residues. Trimming shortened V by 2 bases and J by 9 bases, and 4 bases separated the two germline ends. The V gene's germline CDR1 is KGHSH and CDR2 LQKENI.